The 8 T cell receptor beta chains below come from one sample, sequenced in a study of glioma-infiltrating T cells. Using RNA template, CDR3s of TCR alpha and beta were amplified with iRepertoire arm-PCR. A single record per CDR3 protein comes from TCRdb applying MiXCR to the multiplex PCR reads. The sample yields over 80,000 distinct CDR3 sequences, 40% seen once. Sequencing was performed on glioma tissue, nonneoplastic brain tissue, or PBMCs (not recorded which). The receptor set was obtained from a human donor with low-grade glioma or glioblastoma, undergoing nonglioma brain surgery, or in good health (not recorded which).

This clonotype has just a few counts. Here the CDR3 DNA reads TGCAGTGCCCTTCCCGGGGACAGGGGGATAAACCAGCCCCAGCATTTT. It translates to CSALPGDRGINQPQHF. V gene TRBV20-1 combines with J gene TRBJ1-5; TRBD1 matches at 11 bases. This CDR3 is built from 16 residues. Losses at the gene ends were 6 bases for V and 7 bases for J; bases not matched to a gene: 14. Germline assignment: CDR1 DFQATT and CDR2 SNEGSKA (reference sequence).

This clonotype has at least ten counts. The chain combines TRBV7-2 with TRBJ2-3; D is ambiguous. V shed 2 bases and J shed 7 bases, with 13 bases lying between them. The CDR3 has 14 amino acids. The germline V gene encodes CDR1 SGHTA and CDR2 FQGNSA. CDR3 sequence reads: CASSLTRSINTQYF. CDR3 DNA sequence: TGTGCCAGCAGCTTAACTCGAAGCATTAATACGCAGTATTTT.

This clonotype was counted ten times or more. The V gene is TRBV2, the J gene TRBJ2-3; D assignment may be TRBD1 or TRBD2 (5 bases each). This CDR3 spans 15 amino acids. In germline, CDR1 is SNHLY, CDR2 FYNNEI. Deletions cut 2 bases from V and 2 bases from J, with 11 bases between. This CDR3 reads CASSEYGGSTDTQYF. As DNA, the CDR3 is TGTGCCAGCAGTGAATATGGGGGTTCCACAGATACGCAGTATTTT.

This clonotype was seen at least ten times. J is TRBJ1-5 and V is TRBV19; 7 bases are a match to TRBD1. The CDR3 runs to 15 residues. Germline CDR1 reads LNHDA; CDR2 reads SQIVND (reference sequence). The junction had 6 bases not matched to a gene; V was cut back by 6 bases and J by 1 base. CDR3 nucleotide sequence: TGTGCCAGTAGGTCGACAGGGTTGAGCAATCAGCCCCAGCATTTT. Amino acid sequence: CASRSTGLSNQPQHF. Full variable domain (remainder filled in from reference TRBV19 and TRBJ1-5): DGGITQSPKYLFRKEGQNVTLSCEQNLNHDAMYWYRQDPGQGLRLIYYSQIVNDFQKGDIAEGYSVSREKKESFPLTVTSAQKNPTAFYLCASRSTGLSNQPQHFGDGTRLSIL.

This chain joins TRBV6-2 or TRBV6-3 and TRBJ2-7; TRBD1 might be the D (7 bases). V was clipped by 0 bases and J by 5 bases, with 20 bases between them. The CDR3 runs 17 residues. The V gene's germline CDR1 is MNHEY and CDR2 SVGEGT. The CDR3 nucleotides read TGTGCCAGCAGTTACTCGACTCCAGGGGGGTACATGAACGAGCAGTACTTC. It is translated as CASSYSTPGGYMNEQYF.

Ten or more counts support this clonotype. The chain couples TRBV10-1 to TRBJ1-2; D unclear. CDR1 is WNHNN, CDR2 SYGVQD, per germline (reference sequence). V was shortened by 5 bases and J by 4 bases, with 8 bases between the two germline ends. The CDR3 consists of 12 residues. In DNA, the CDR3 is TGCGCCAGCAGTAAGGACGGCTATGGCTACACCTTC. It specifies CASSKDGYGYTF.

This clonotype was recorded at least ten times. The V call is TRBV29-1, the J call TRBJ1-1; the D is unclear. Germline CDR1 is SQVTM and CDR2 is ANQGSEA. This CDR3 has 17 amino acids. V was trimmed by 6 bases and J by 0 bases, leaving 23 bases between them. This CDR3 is CSVAPRGFPNMNTEAFF. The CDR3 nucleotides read TGCAGCGTGGCACCTAGAGGATTTCCGAACATGAACACTGAAGCTTTCTTT.

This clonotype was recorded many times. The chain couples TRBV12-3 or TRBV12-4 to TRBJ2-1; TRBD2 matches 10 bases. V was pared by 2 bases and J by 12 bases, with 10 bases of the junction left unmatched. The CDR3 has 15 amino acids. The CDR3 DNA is TGTGCCAGCAGTTTACTAGCGGGAGCTCGGGGTGGGCAGTTCTTC. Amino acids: CASSLLAGARGGQFF.